This record covers a single T cell receptor beta chain. A J-beta primer mix and a sample-barcoded 5' primer were used in a second PCR of roughly 6 to 11 cycles. TCRdb redid the calling of the 5' RACE reads with MiXCR, one entry per CDR3 protein. The data show 700,000 to 850,000 distinct CDR3 sequences, with roughly 53% seen just once and roughly two fifths held by the top ten. The CDR3 sequence is 12 residues long. The germline V and J ends were trimmed by 2 bases and 7 bases, with 7 bases remaining between them. The germline V gene encodes CDR1 LGHDT and CDR2 YNNKEL (reference sequence). The sample belongs to a study of blood T cells in healthy people across ages. Study background: Template switching retrieved approximately one barcoded beta molecule for each two T cells.

This receptor was identified in an older man in good health. Specimen: blood. V is TRBV3-1 and J is TRBJ2-3; D ambiguous. CDR3 residues: CASSQLRNTQYF. Here the CDR3 DNA reads TGTGCCAGCAGCCAACTCCGAAATACGCAGTATTTT.